Shown below are 21 T cell receptor beta chains from a single sample sequenced in a study of CD8+CD57+ T cells in acquired aplastic anemia. Previously, flow cytometry had revealed CD8+CD57+ cell expansion in the patients chosen for sequencing. Investigators profiled TCR beta VDJ and CDR3 from genomic DNA template. TCRdb reprocessed the reads with MiXCR, giving one entry per CDR3 protein. The data show about 75,000 distinct CDR3 sequences, under 80% seen once. The sequenced material came from sorted CD4+, CD8+, or CD8+CD57+ T cells (not recorded which) from PBMCs. The receptor source for this set is a human donor with aplastic anemia.

The V and J genes are TRBV5-1 and TRBJ2-3; D not certain. There are 11 residues in the CDR3. Deletions cut 6 bases from V and 3 bases from J, with 5 bases between. Germline lookup yields CDR1 SGHRS and CDR2 YFSETQ. CDR3 DNA sequence: TGCGCCAGCACTCTAACAGATACGCAGTATTTT. Its translation is CASTLTDTQYF.

The V and J genes are TRBV15 and TRBJ1-6; D perhaps matches TRBD1 (6 bases). V was trimmed by 3 bases and J by 8 bases, leaving 14 bases between them. Germline V CDR1 and CDR2: LNHNV, YYDKDF (reference sequence). This CDR3 region has 15 residues. DNA for the CDR3: TGTGCCACCAGCAGCAGGACAGTCTCAGATTCACCCCTCCACTTT. Encoded protein: CATSSRTVSDSPLHF. Together with reference TRBV15 and TRBJ1-6, the CDR3 gives the full variable domain: DAMVIQNPRYQVTQFGKPVTLSCSQTLNHNVMYWYQQKSSQAPKLLFHYYDKDFNNEADTPDNFQSRRPNTSFCFLDIRSPGLGDTAMYLCATSSRTVSDSPLHFGNGTRLTVT.

This clonotype has a handful of counts. This chain links TRBV25-1 with TRBJ2-7; D gene unclear. Germline lookup yields CDR1 MGHDK and CDR2 SYGVNS. This CDR3 contains 14 residues. The CDR3 loop reads CATEGINSPYEQYF. The DNA of the CDR3 is TGTGCTACTGAAGGGATCAACTCTCCCTACGAGCAGTACTTC.

The gene calls are TRBV19 and TRBJ1-4; D remains unclear. With 5 bases removed from V and 8 bases from J, the gap between germline ends came to 18 bases. CDR3 length equals 15 residues. Germline CDR1 and CDR2: LNHDA and SQIVND (reference sequence). The CDR3 reads CASSLSPGVDEKLFF. DNA of the CDR3: TGTGCCAGTAGTCTTAGCCCCGGTGTGGACGAAAAACTGTTTTTT.

V is TRBV7-6 and J is TRBJ2-1; 11 nucleotides align to TRBD1. Germline CDR1 reads SGHVS; CDR2 reads FNYEAQ. The junction had 6 bases not matched to a gene; V was cut back by 5 bases and J by 6 bases. The CDR3 contains 15 residues. The CDR3 loop reads CASSPGQGVVNEQFF. The CDR3 bases are TGTGCCAGCAGCCCGGGACAGGGGGTCGTCAATGAGCAGTTCTTC.

CDR3 sequence reads: CASSLEGRLTGELFF. The CDR3 DNA sequence: TGTGCCAGCAGCTTAGAAGGCAGACTCACCGGGGAGCTGTTTTTT. The V gene is TRBV7-9, the J gene TRBJ2-2, with D unclear. Germline V gene lookup returns CDR1 SEHNR and CDR2 FQNEAQ (reference sequence). This CDR3 is 15 amino acids long. The V end lost 1 base, the J end lost 4 bases, and 10 bases lay between the germline ends.

The rearrangement joins TRBV5-1 to TRBJ1-1, with 10 bases that match TRBD1. This CDR3 is 15 amino acids long. Germline V gives CDR1 SGHRS, CDR2 YFSETQ. With 2 bases clipped from V and 4 bases from J, the junction kept 5 bases outside the gene matches. The CDR3 DNA sequence: TGCGCCAGCAGCTTAAGACAGGGGGCCATCACTGAAGCTTTCTTT. As protein: CASSLRQGAITEAFF.

J is TRBJ1-1 and V is TRBV15; the D is unclear. Deletions cut 0 bases from V and 11 bases from J, with 19 bases between. Germline V gene data show CDR1 as LNHNV and CDR2 as YYDKDF (reference sequence). This CDR3 contains 15 residues. Here the CDR3 reads CATSRDVGRSRLAFF. For the CDR3, the DNA is TGTGCCACCAGCAGAGATGTAGGTAGGAGCAGGCTGGCTTTCTTT.

The rearrangement links TRBV5-1 to TRBJ1-1; D remains ambiguous. V was shortened by 0 bases and J by 4 bases, with 13 bases between the two germline ends. CDR1 and CDR2 from the germline V gene are SGHRS and YFSETQ. The CDR3 runs to 15 residues. The CDR3 DNA is TGCGCCAGCAGCTTGGTGGGAGGGAGCGGCACTGAAGCTTTCTTT. Protein sequence: CASSLVGGSGTEAFF.

The chain is built from TRBV24-1 and TRBJ2-1, with D perhaps matching TRBD2 (6 bases). The CDR3 runs 15 residues. Trimming removed 10 bases at V and 4 bases at J, with 19 bases between. Germline V gene sequence: CDR1 KGHDR, CDR2 SFDVKD. The CDR3 sequence: CATLGLPVRYNEQFF. In nucleotides, the CDR3 is TGTGCCACTTTGGGACTCCCAGTAAGATACAATGAGCAGTTCTTC.

In its sample, this clonotype was seen a few times. The chain joins TRBV7-8 to TRBJ1-2, with D perhaps TRBD1 (6 bases). The V gene's germline CDR1 is SGHVS and CDR2 FQNEAQ. Trimming cost V 1 base and J 5 bases, with 14 bases left between them. This CDR3 is 15 amino acids long. The CDR3 DNA sequence: TGTGCCAGCAGCTTAGTTGGGCAGGGGCTGTATGGCTACACCTTC. Its protein product is CASSLVGQGLYGYTF.

V usage is TRBV11-1 and J usage is TRBJ2-5; D gene uncertain. This CDR3 spans 15 amino acids. The ends were cut back, 7 bases at V and 1 base at J, with 16 bases in the middle. Germline CDR1 and CDR2: SGHAT and FQDESV (reference sequence). The CDR3 DNA reads as TGTGCCAGCACAGATGATGGGGTATTCCAAGAGACCCAGTACTTC. Protein product: CASTDDGVFQETQYF.

The rearrangement links TRBV7-2 to TRBJ2-3; 11 bases are a match to TRBD2. Germline CDR1 is SGHTA and CDR2 is FQGNSA. V dropped 4 bases and J dropped 5; count of bases not matched to a gene: 2. This CDR3 region has 14 residues. The CDR3 DNA reads as TGTGCCAGCAGCTCCGGACTAGCGGGAGATACGCAGTATTTT. Protein product: CASSSGLAGDTQYF.

CDR3 sequence: CASSLGGAEAFF. Written as DNA, the CDR3 is TGTGCCAGCAGCTTAGGGGGAGCTGAAGCTTTCTTT. The rearrangement joins TRBV7-9 to TRBJ1-1; D gene uncertain. This CDR3 contains 12 residues. The V end lost 1 base, the J end lost 6 bases, and 6 bases lay between the germline ends. CDR1 is SEHNR, CDR2 FQNEAQ, per germline (reference sequence). Using reference TRBV7-9 and TRBJ1-1 for the parts outside the CDR3, the full variable domain is DTGVSQNPRHKITKRGQNVTFRCDPISEHNRLYWYRQTLGQGPEFLTYFQNEAQLEKSRLLSDRFSAERPKGSFSTLEIQRTEQGDSAMYLCASSLGGAEAFFGQGTRLTVV.

This clonotype showed up just a few times. The V gene is TRBV9, the J gene TRBJ2-2; D remains ambiguous. This CDR3 comprises 12 residues. The V end was cut by 3 bases, the J end by 5 bases, with 5 bases between. Germline V lookup: CDR1 SGDLS, CDR2 YYNGEE. The DNA for the CDR3 is TGTGCCAGCAGCGCAGTTACCGGGGAGCTGTTTTTT. Translation: CASSAVTGELFF.

The V and J genes are TRBV20-1 and TRBJ2-1, with 12 bases identical to TRBD2. In germline, CDR1 is DFQATT, CDR2 SNEGSKA (reference sequence). CDR3 size: 14 residues. After removal of 2 bases from V and 10 bases from J, the junction contained 6 bases not matched to a gene. CDR3: CSARLAGGPREQFF. The CDR3 DNA is TGCAGTGCTAGACTAGCGGGGGGGCCGCGAGAGCAGTTCTTC.

The chain joins TRBV20-1 to TRBJ2-7, with 8 nucleotides matching TRBD2. J lost 6 bases, V lost 3 bases, and 7 bases had no gene match. CDR3 length equals 13 residues. Germline V gene lookup returns CDR1 DFQATT and CDR2 SNEGSKA (reference sequence). CDR3 sequence reads: CSASAAGAREQYF. The DNA of the CDR3 is TGCAGTGCTAGTGCAGCGGGAGCACGCGAGCAGTACTTC.

This clonotype appeared a few times. The V call is TRBV24-1, the J call TRBJ2-2, with unresolved D. Per the germline V gene, CDR1 is KGHDR and CDR2 is SFDVKD. The CDR3 consists of 15 residues. With 4 bases removed from V and 6 bases from J, the gap between germline ends came to 14 bases. CDR3 nucleotide sequence: TGTGCCACCAGTGACCCGGCAGTCAAGGCCGGGGAGCTGTTTTTT. Translation: CATSDPAVKAGELFF.

The J gene is TRBJ2-2, the V gene TRBV24-1; perhaps D is TRBD1 or TRBD2 (6 bases each). This CDR3 is built from 14 residues. V was trimmed by 9 bases and J by 8 bases, leaving 18 bases between them. Looked up from germline, CDR1 is KGHDR and CDR2 is SFDVKD. CDR3 nucleotide sequence: TGTGCCACCCGATCCGGGGGCTTAACTGGGGAGCTGTTTTTT. Translating it yields CATRSGGLTGELFF.

The rearrangement joins TRBV7-8 to TRBJ2-1; 12 nucleotides agree with TRBD2. The junction had 4 bases not matched to a gene; V was cut back by 8 bases and J by 5 bases. The CDR3 length is 14 residues. Germline V gene data show CDR1 as SGHVS and CDR2 as FQNEAQ. Here the CDR3 reads CASDWTSGDNEQFF. The CDR3 nucleotides are TGTGCCAGCGACTGGACTAGCGGGGACAATGAGCAGTTCTTC.

The CDR3 sequence is CASSYKGSNTEAFF. The DNA of the CDR3 is TGTGCCAGCAGCTACAAAGGTTCGAACACTGAAGCTTTCTTT. The V and J genes are TRBV5-4 and TRBJ1-1; no firm D call. V lost 3 bases and J 1 base, leaving 10 bases between the germline ends. The CDR3 runs 14 residues. Per germline, CDR1 SGHNT and CDR2 YYREEE (reference sequence).